The 15 T cell receptor beta chains given below trace back to one sample, sequenced in a study of identical twins. MiXCR was run by TCRdb on the 5' RACE reads, yielding one entry per CDR3 protein. The table includes 1.5 million to 2 million distinct CDR3 sequences, less than 40% detected once. What was sequenced was cord blood. Receptors were obtained from a newborn girl in good health.

The chain joins TRBV4-1 to TRBJ2-3; D gene unclear. The germline CDR1 and CDR2 sequences are MGHRA and YSYEKL. The CDR3 has 12 residues. V shed 1 base and J shed 8 bases, with 7 bases lying between them. The CDR3 DNA reads as TGCGCCAGCAGCCAAGTGACGGGTACGCAGTATTTT. The encoded protein is CASSQVTGTQYF.

On this clonotype itself: At one boundary the junction diverges from the germline segment, which might be a read error. This chain joins TRBV28 and TRBJ1-2, with TRBD1 as a possible D gene (6 bases). CDR1 MDHEN and CDR2 SYDVKM come from the germline V gene. The CDR3 runs 13 residues. The chain's CDR3 is CASSSGTSYGHTF. As DNA, the CDR3 is TGTGCCAGCAGTTCTGGGACATCCTATGGCCACACCTTC.

This clonotype has only a few counts. This chain links TRBV5-1 with TRBJ2-3, with D maybe TRBD1 (6 bases). Germline V gene lookup returns CDR1 SGHRS and CDR2 YFSETQ. V was pared by 0 bases and J by 6 bases, with 20 bases between. This CDR3 has 17 amino acids. Written as DNA, the CDR3 is TGCGCCAGCAGCTTGGGGGTGTCTTTAGGGGGTGGCGATACGCAGTATTTT. This translates into CASSLGVSLGGGDTQYF.

Regarding this clonotype: One end of the junction fails to match germline, which may point to a read error. V and J are TRBV5-1 and TRBJ2-1; TRBD2 matches at 9 bases. CDR1 is SGHRS, CDR2 YFSETQ, per germline. This CDR3 is built from 14 residues. This CDR3 reads CASSLVAGDNERFF. The CDR3 nucleotides are TGCGCCAGCAGCCTCGTAGCGGGAGACAATGAGCGGTTCTTC.

V gene TRBV7-2 combines with J gene TRBJ1-5; D remains ambiguous. CDR1 SGHTA and CDR2 FQGNSA come from the germline V gene. The CDR3 sequence is 14 residues long. Deletions cut 2 bases from V and 12 bases from J, with 17 bases between. The DNA for the CDR3 is TGTGCCAGCAGCTTAAGGGCGTTTATCAGGCTCCAGCATTTT. Its protein product is CASSLRAFIRLQHF.

V gene TRBV4-2 combines with J gene TRBJ2-3, with 12 bases that match TRBD2. The CDR3 runs 17 residues. Trimming removed 1 base from V and 4 bases from J; junction bases left unmatched: 6. Germline CDR1 reads LGHNA; CDR2 reads YNFKEQ. In DNA, the CDR3 is TGTGCCAGCAGCCAAGTCACTAGCGGGAGGTCTGCAGATACGCAGTATTTT. It yields the protein CASSQVTSGRSADTQYF.

V is TRBV10-3 and J is TRBJ2-5, with 9 bases lining up with TRBD2. The CDR3 consists of 14 residues. Germline V gene data show CDR1 as ENHRY and CDR2 as SYGVKD. After removal of 3 bases from V and 11 bases from J, the junction contained 10 bases not matched to a gene. DNA of the CDR3: TGTGCCATCAGTGATCGGCTAGCGGGAAATGAGCAGTACTTC. Protein product: CAISDRLAGNEQYF.

This clonotype appeared a few times. The chain couples TRBV27 to TRBJ1-1, with D maybe TRBD1 (5 bases). Germline V CDR1 and CDR2: MNHEY, SMNVEV (reference sequence). The CDR3 length is 14 residues. Trimming pared 5 bases from V and 4 bases from J, leaving 14 bases between. The CDR3 protein is CASSPLGAPTEAFF. Here the CDR3 DNA reads TGTGCCAGCAGTCCTCTAGGGGCGCCCACTGAAGCTTTCTTT.

This sequence joins TRBV5-6 and TRBJ2-1; D may be TRBD2 (6 bases). Germline CDR1 and CDR2: SGHDT and YYEEEE. CDR3 length equals 14 residues. Trimming left V 2 bases short and J 7 bases short, with 13 bases between. The CDR3 spells CASSFSLAQNEQFF. The CDR3 nucleotides read TGTGCCAGCAGCTTTTCCCTAGCGCAGAATGAGCAGTTCTTC.

The chain joins TRBV9 to TRBJ2-5; weak D call: TRBD1 (6 bases). Germline CDR1 is SGDLS and CDR2 is YYNGEE. V was clipped by 3 bases and J by 5 bases, with 17 bases between them. The CDR3 consists of 15 residues. CDR3: CASSGRTGKGETQYF. CDR3 coding DNA: TGTGCCAGCAGCGGCCGAACAGGGAAAGGGGAGACCCAGTACTTC.

This chain connects TRBV14 to TRBJ2-3, with 14 bases that match TRBD2. Germline lookup yields CDR1 SGHDN and CDR2 FVKESK. V shed 5 bases and J 2 bases; nucleotides not matched to a gene: 15. The length of the CDR3 is 20 residues. The CDR3 protein is CASSGPGLAGVGKNTDTQYF. The CDR3 coding sequence is TGTGCCAGCAGCGGACCGGGACTAGCGGGAGTCGGGAAAAACACAGATACGCAGTATTTT.

This clonotype was counted many times. This chain connects TRBV29-1 to TRBJ2-4, with D perhaps TRBD1 or TRBD2 (6 bases each). Germline CDR1 reads SQVTM; CDR2 reads ANQGSEA. CDR3 length: 15 residues. With 4 bases removed from V and 2 bases from J, the gap between germline ends came to 15 bases. The CDR3 here is CSVGEQGLPKNIQYF. CDR3 DNA sequence: TGCAGCGTTGGAGAACAGGGACTTCCCAAAAACATTCAGTACTTC.

This clonotype has a count of ten or more. J is TRBJ2-4 and V is TRBV25-1; 10 bases are a match to TRBD1. Germline assignment: CDR1 MGHDK and CDR2 SYGVNS. There are 15 residues in the CDR3. V lost 0 bases, J lost 8 bases, and 4 bases stayed unmatched. CDR3 residues: CASSEYGDRGDIQYF. CDR3 nucleotides: TGTGCCAGCAGTGAATACGGGGACAGGGGAGACATTCAGTACTTC.

This clonotype has only a few counts. V usage is TRBV20-1 and J usage is TRBJ1-4; TRBD1 might be the D (5 bases). Germline loops: CDR1 DFQATT, CDR2 SNEGSKA (reference sequence). CDR3 size: 13 residues. The V and J ends lost 3 bases and 5 bases respectively, with 10 bases between them. In nucleotides, the CDR3 is TGCAGTGCTAGCTCGGGGGGGAATGAAAAACTGTTTTTT. Amino acid sequence: CSASSGGNEKLFF.

This clonotype was seen a handful of times. The chain carries TRBV4-2 and TRBJ2-7, with 7 bases identical to TRBD2. The CDR3 loop spans 14 amino acids. The germline gives CDR1 LGHNA, CDR2 YNFKEQ. The V gene end was trimmed by 1 base and the J gene end by 7 bases; junction bases not matched to a gene: 7. As DNA, the CDR3 is TGTGCCAGCAGCCAAGTTCCGCTCGGGGGGGAGCAGTACTTC. The encoded protein is CASSQVPLGGEQYF.